The rows below give T cell receptor beta chains drawn from one sample of a study of blood T cells in healthy people across ages. TCRdb passed the 5' RACE reads through MiXCR, listing each CDR3 protein once. The sample comprises about 800,000 distinct CDR3 sequences, around a quarter of which are singletons, and roughly 3.8% rests with the top ten. The data were also submitted as part of a second study, on T cells of mothers and their children.

Sequences were obtained from blood. Receptors were obtained from a boy younger than 18 in good health. Both conserved end residues are part of each CDR3. D genes are given only for firm matches. Clone size appears in some rows only: once, few, many, or a class for an expanded clone.

V: TRBV10-3; size: few; D: TRBD2; J: TRBJ2-5; CDR3: CATGTSGGGETQYF; DNA: TGTGCCACCGGGACTAGCGGGGGTGGCGAGACCCAGTACTTC
V: TRBV10-3; size: few; D: .; J: TRBJ2-7; CDR3: CAISETWGKYEQYF; DNA: TGTGCCATCAGTGAGACGTGGGGGAAGTACGAGCAGTACTTC
V: TRBV12-3/TRBV12-4; size: once; D: .; J: TRBJ2-1; CDR3: CASRQTTGQHYNEQFF; DNA: TGTGCCAGCAGACAAACCACGGGGCAACACTACAATGAGCAGTTCTTC
V: TRBV7-9; size: few; D: TRBD2; J: TRBJ2-7; CDR3: CASSLSGSGYEQYF; DNA: TGTGCCAGCAGCTTGAGCGGGAGTGGCTACGAGCAGTACTTC
V: TRBV20-1; size: .; D: .; J: TRBJ1-1; CDR3: CSARDGPEAFF; DNA: TGCAGTGCTAGAGATGGCCCCGAAGCTTTCTTT
V: TRBV28; size: few; D: .; J: TRBJ1-5; CDR3: CASSFVRGPQHF; DNA: TGTGCCAGCAGTTTCGTTCGGGGGCCCCAGCATTTT
V: TRBV20-1; size: .; D: TRBD1; J: TRBJ2-1; CDR3: CSGTGGDYNEQFF; DNA: TGCAGTGGGACAGGGGGCGACTACAATGAGCAGTTCTTC
V: TRBV11-3; size: few; D: TRBD1; J: TRBJ2-5; CDR3: CASSDRDRAQETQYF; DNA: TGTGCCAGCAGCGACCGGGACAGGGCTCAAGAGACCCAGTACTTC
V: TRBV3-1; size: few; D: .; J: TRBJ2-1; CDR3: CASSQGLEQFF; DNA: TGTGCCAGCAGCCAAGGGCTTGAGCAGTTCTTC
V: TRBV7-3; size: few; D: .; J: TRBJ1-1; CDR3: CASSLTAGDHEAFF; DNA: TGTGCCAGCAGCTTAACGGCAGGGGATCATGAAGCTTTCTTT
V: TRBV4-3; size: .; D: TRBD1; J: TRBJ2-7; CDR3: CASSHSTGSDNEQYF; DNA: TGCGCCAGCAGCCACTCGACAGGGTCTGATAACGAGCAGTACTTC
V: TRBV6-6; size: .; D: .; J: TRBJ2-7; CDR3: CASTLPGGHSVYEQYF; DNA: TGTGCCAGCACCCTCCCTGGGGGACACAGCGTCTACGAGCAGTACTTC
V: TRBV20-1; size: .; D: TRBD2; J: TRBJ2-5; CDR3: CSADPTSGRYNELFF; DNA: TGCAGTGCTGACCCAACTAGCGGGAGGTACAATGAGCTGTTCTTC
V: TRBV20-1; size: .; D: TRBD1; J: TRBJ1-5; CDR3: CSARDDTRDSVNQPQHF; DNA: TGCAGTGCTAGAGACGATACCCGGGACAGTGTAAATCAGCCCCAGCATTTT
V: TRBV11-2; size: .; D: .; J: TRBJ2-3; CDR3: CASSPPSATSTDTQYF; DNA: TGTGCCAGCAGCCCCCCTTCGGCTACTAGCACAGATACGCAGTATTTT
V: TRBV20-1; size: few; D: .; J: TRBJ2-1; CDR3: CSARSGDSYNEQFF; DNA: TGCAGTGCACGCAGCGGAGACTCCTACAATGAGCAGTTCTTC
V: TRBV2; size: few; D: .; J: TRBJ2-3; CDR3: CASRKVADTQYF; DNA: TGTGCCAGCCGGAAAGTGGCAGATACGCAGTATTTT
V: TRBV29-1; size: few; D: TRBD1; J: TRBJ2-7; CDR3: CSVAGTGIYEQYF; DNA: TGCAGCGTTGCCGGGACAGGGATTTACGAGCAGTACTTC
V: TRBV10-2; size: many; D: .; J: TRBJ2-1; CDR3: CASSAVLGGVEQFF; DNA: TGCGCCAGCAGTGCAGTTCTGGGCGGGGTTGAGCAGTTCTTC
V: TRBV7-6; size: few; D: TRBD2; J: TRBJ2-7; CDR3: CASSLDPASGGNYEQYF; DNA: TGTGCCAGCAGCTTAGATCCGGCTAGCGGGGGGAACTACGAGCAGTACTTC
V: TRBV3-1; size: once; D: TRBD2; J: TRBJ2-2; CDR3: CASSLVRTSGNTGELFF; DNA: TGTGCCAGCAGCCTCGTTAGGACTAGCGGGAACACCGGGGAGCTGTTTTTT
V: TRBV14; size: few; D: TRBD1; J: TRBJ2-2; CDR3: CASKGQGTNTGELFF; DNA: TGTGCCAGTAAGGGACAGGGGACGAACACCGGGGAGCTGTTTTTT
V: TRBV4-3; size: few; D: TRBD2; J: TRBJ2-2; CDR3: CASSQARGLREGGELFF; DNA: TGCGCCAGCAGCCAAGCCCGGGGCCTCCGGGAGGGAGGGGAGCTGTTTTTT
V: TRBV5-1; size: few; D: TRBD2; J: TRBJ2-7; CDR3: CASSLAIYSYEQYF; DNA: TGCGCCAGCTCACTAGCGATCTACTCCTACGAGCAGTACTTC
V: TRBV15; size: few; D: .; J: TRBJ2-7; CDR3: CATSRDQAGTYEQYF; DNA: TGTGCCACCAGCAGAGATCAGGCGGGGACCTACGAGCAGTACTTC
V: TRBV6-2/TRBV6-3; size: few; D: TRBD1; J: TRBJ2-5; CDR3: CASSHLTGKYQETQYF; DNA: TGTGCCAGCAGCCACCTGACAGGGAAGTACCAAGAGACCCAGTACTTC
V: TRBV2; size: .; D: .; J: TRBJ2-2; CDR3: CARERQANTGELFF; DNA: TGTGCCAGAGAAAGACAGGCAAATACCGGGGAGCTGTTTTTT
V: TRBV7-9; size: .; D: .; J: TRBJ1-5; CDR3: CASSAIGENQPQHF; DNA: TGTGCCAGCAGCGCCATTGGGGAGAATCAGCCCCAGCATTTT
V: TRBV20-1; size: .; D: .; J: TRBJ2-1; CDR3: CSARGGGRGYDNEQFF; DNA: TGCAGTGCTAGGGGAGGTGGGAGAGGTTATGACAATGAGCAGTTCTTC
V: TRBV10-3; size: .; D: TRBD2; J: TRBJ2-4; CDR3: CAISELLAGAGIAKNIQYF; DNA: TGTGCCATCAGTGAGCTACTAGCGGGGGCCGGTATAGCCAAAAACATTCAGTACTTC
V: TRBV7-2; size: .; D: TRBD2; J: TRBJ2-7; CDR3: CASSLAGGARTEQYF; DNA: TGTGCCAGCAGCTTAGCCGGGGGGGCCCGTACCGAGCAGTACTTC
V: TRBV7-9; size: once; D: TRBD1; J: TRBJ2-3; CDR3: CASSRPGQVPQYF; DNA: TGTGCCAGCAGCCGACCCGGACAGGTTCCGCAGTATTTT
V: TRBV6-2/TRBV6-3; size: few; D: TRBD2; J: TRBJ2-3; CDR3: CASNPGTSATDTQYF; DNA: TGTGCCAGCAATCCCGGGACTAGTGCCACAGATACGCAGTATTTT
V: TRBV20-1; size: .; D: TRBD1; J: TRBJ1-4; CDR3: CSARVQGQDQREKLFF; DNA: TGCAGTGCTAGAGTCCAAGGACAGGACCAGAGGGAAAAACTGTTTTTT
V: TRBV20-1; size: once; D: .; J: TRBJ2-1; CDR3: CSASDRSIYELYF; DNA: TGCAGTGCTAGTGACAGAAGTATCTACGAGCTGTACTTC
V: TRBV5-1; size: few; D: TRBD1; J: TRBJ2-5; CDR3: CASSRRQGQRETRYF; DNA: TGCGCCAGCAGCAGGCGACAGGGTCAGCGAGAGACCCGGTACTTC
V: TRBV20-1; size: .; D: .; J: TRBJ1-1; CDR3: CSVRGPPFPVNTEAFF; DNA: TGCAGTGTCAGGGGCCCTCCCTTTCCCGTGAACACTGAAGCTTTCTTT
V: TRBV11-2; size: few; D: TRBD1; J: TRBJ2-7; CDR3: CASSTRTGGYEQYF; DNA: TGTGCCAGCAGCACCCGGACAGGGGGCTACGAGCAGTACTTC
V: TRBV28; size: many; D: .; J: TRBJ1-5; CDR3: CASSLAPNQPQHF; DNA: TGTGCCAGCAGCTTAGCCCCAAATCAGCCCCAGCATTTT
V: TRBV11-1; size: .; D: TRBD2; J: TRBJ2-1; CDR3: CASSLARLATYNEQFF; DNA: TGTGCCAGCAGCTTAGCGCGACTAGCGACCTACAATGAGCAGTTCTTC
V: TRBV29-1; size: .; D: .; J: TRBJ1-1; CDR3: CSVISVWEAFF; DNA: TGCAGCGTTATCAGCGTTTGGGAAGCTTTCTTT
V: TRBV7-6; size: .; D: .; J: TRBJ2-3; CDR3: CASSLGLGTRLTDTQYF; DNA: TGTGCCAGCAGCTTAGGACTCGGGACAAGGCTGACAGATACGCAGTATTTT
V: TRBV7-9; size: .; D: .; J: TRBJ1-2; CDR3: CASSLGGTVYGYTF; DNA: TGTGCCAGCAGCTTAGGGGGGACGGTATATGGCTACACCTTC
V: TRBV7-9; size: few; D: TRBD2; J: TRBJ2-1; CDR3: CASSLTPGLAAYNEQFF; DNA: TGTGCCAGCAGCTTAACGCCGGGACTAGCGGCCTACAATGAGCAGTTCTTC
V: TRBV5-1; size: .; D: .; J: TRBJ2-5; CDR3: CASNPLTGETQYF; DNA: TGCGCCAGCAACCCCCTCACGGGAGAGACCCAGTACTTC
V: TRBV6-1; size: .; D: TRBD1; J: TRBJ1-5; CDR3: CASRLNRGDQPQHF; DNA: TGTGCCAGCAGGCTGAACAGGGGCGATCAGCCCCAGCATTTT
V: TRBV15; size: few; D: TRBD2; J: TRBJ2-1; CDR3: CATSRDLGLAGKNEQFF; DNA: TGTGCCACCAGCAGAGACCTGGGACTAGCGGGTAAGAATGAGCAGTTCTTC
V: TRBV28; size: .; D: TRBD1; J: TRBJ2-7; CDR3: CASSLKGQANHEQYF; DNA: TGTGCCAGCAGTTTAAAGGGACAGGCGAACCACGAGCAGTACTTC
V: TRBV6-2/TRBV6-3; size: few; D: .; J: TRBJ2-7; CDR3: CARTEPVIYEQYF; DNA: TGTGCCAGGACTGAACCCGTTATATACGAGCAGTACTTC
V: TRBV7-9; size: few; D: .; J: TRBJ1-1; CDR3: CASSNTLNTEAFF; DNA: TGTGCCAGCAGTAATACACTGAACACTGAAGCTTTCTTT
V: TRBV6-5; size: .; D: .; J: TRBJ2-4; CDR3: CACSSSTLAAKNIQYF; DNA: TGTGCCTGCAGTTCATCCACCTTAGCGGCCAAAAACATTCAGTACTTC
V: TRBV6-6; size: few; D: .; J: TRBJ1-6; CDR3: CASSTLQGSPLHF; DNA: TGTGCCAGCAGCACACTACAGGGATCACCCCTCCACTTT
V: TRBV2; size: few; D: .; J: TRBJ1-5; CDR3: CASSVKQGYNQPQHF; DNA: TGTGCCAGCAGTGTCAAACAGGGTTACAATCAGCCCCAGCATTTT
V: TRBV5-5; size: few; D: TRBD2; J: TRBJ2-1; CDR3: CASSFRFSRELNNEQFF; DNA: TGTGCCAGCAGCTTTCGGTTTTCGCGGGAGCTTAACAATGAGCAGTTCTTC
V: TRBV11-2; size: .; D: TRBD1; J: TRBJ2-7; CDR3: CASSWTGTGVSYEQYF; DNA: TGTGCCAGCAGCTGGACCGGGACAGGGGTCTCCTACGAGCAGTACTTC
V: TRBV27; size: few; D: .; J: TRBJ1-1; CDR3: CASSPSTYFRLNTEAFF; DNA: TGTGCCAGCAGTCCATCCACGTACTTTCGGCTGAACACTGAAGCTTTCTTT